This TCR beta chain was identified in a study of cytomegalovirus exposure and HLA in healthy donors. On the study more broadly: From donors who were HLA-typed, an early data release held around 80 million unique TCRs.

Findings and caveats of the study: Reports described diagnosis of cytomegalovirus status by the classifier as highly specific and sensitive. Later analysis revealed greater clonal expansion in HLA-associated TCR beta chains than in equally common others.

Both 60 Vbeta primers and 13 Jbeta primers went into the PCR. Here immunoSEQ multiplex PCR was the method, and the copy in TCRdb shows in-frame clones only, minus some. The sample lists approximately 160,000 clones, approximately 80% occurring once. Notes on this clone: The target antigen is unknown.

The source of this sequence is a woman between 50 and 59 years old in good health and CMV-seropositive. Sequencing was done on a sample of PBMCs.

The chain's CDR3 is CASSQRGGAYNEQFF. In DNA form, the CDR3 reads TGTGCCAGCAGCCAAAGGGGGGGCGCCTACAATGAGCAGTTCTTC. The chain links TRBV14 to TRBJ2-1; D may be TRBD2 (7 bases). This CDR3 comprises 15 residues. Germline V CDR1 and CDR2: SGHDN, FVKESK. The V gene lost 2 bases and the J gene lost 2 bases, with 10 bases spanning the gap.